One sample yielded the 30 T cell receptor beta chains listed below, sequenced in a study of T cell responses to AZD1222 COVID-19 vaccine. Sequencing was performed with immunoSEQ multiplex PCR; in TCRdb, only in-frame clones are kept and a portion is missing. The sample holds some 120,000 clones; roughly 90% are singletons and the top ten take roughly 1.4%. The sample consisted of peripheral blood, taken on day 0 of AZD1222 vaccination. The receptors here all came from an adult in good health.

This chain uses TRBV30 with TRBJ1-2; no reliable D call. Trimming removed 5 bases at V and 4 bases at J, with 11 bases between. The V gene's germline CDR1 is GTSNPN and CDR2 SVGIG (reference sequence). This CDR3 region has 12 residues. The CDR3 nucleotides are TGTGCCTGGTGGGAGGGTTCCTATGGCTACACCTTC. Protein product: CAWWEGSYGYTF.

Only one count was recorded for this clone. The J gene is TRBJ1-4, the V gene TRBV6-6; TRBD1 agrees at 9 bases. Germline loops: CDR1 MNHNY, CDR2 SVGAGI (reference sequence). The CDR3 runs 14 residues. V lost 3 bases and J lost 6; bases outside the gene matches: 2. The CDR3, as DNA: TGTGCCAGCAGTTATCGACAGGGGGATGAAAAACTGTTTTTT. Encoded protein: CASSYRQGDEKLFF.

The rearrangement uses TRBV4-1 and TRBJ1-5; no firm D call. The CDR3 has 13 residues. The germline CDR1 and CDR2 sequences are MGHRA and YSYEKL. Trimming stripped 1 base from V and 6 bases from J, with 7 bases between. The CDR3, as DNA: TGCGCCAGCAGCCAAGTCCTTGGTCAGCCCCAGCATTTT. Its protein is CASSQVLGQPQHF.

Only one count was recorded for this clone. The chain couples TRBV7-9 to TRBJ1-2; D not resolved. The germline V and J ends were trimmed by 5 bases and 4 bases, with 11 bases remaining between them. Looked up from germline, CDR1 is SEHNR and CDR2 is FQNEAQ (reference sequence). The CDR3 contains 13 residues. CDR3 DNA: TGTGCCAGCAGCGTCGACGGCGGCTATGGCTACACCTTC. It encodes CASSVDGGYGYTF.

This chain uses TRBV6-2 or TRBV6-3 with TRBJ2-3; no firm D call. V gave up 6 bases and J gave up 1 base, with 14 bases separating them. Germline values: CDR1 MNHEY, CDR2 SVGEGT. This CDR3 has 15 residues. The CDR3 loop is CASSSRLEGTDTQYF. CDR3 coding DNA: TGTGCCAGCAGCTCCCGGCTAGAGGGCACAGATACGCAGTATTTT.

This clone has only one observation. The CDR3, as DNA: TGTGCCAGCAGCTTAGGTGCTAGCGACACCGGGGAGCTGTTTTTT. Encoded protein: CASSLGASDTGELFF. The chain carries TRBV7-3 and TRBJ2-2; weak D call: TRBD2 (6 bases). The germline gives CDR1 SGHTA, CDR2 FQGTGA. The CDR3 extends over 15 amino acids. V lost 2 bases and J lost 3, with 10 bases in between.

This rearrangement joins TRBV19 to TRBJ2-7; the match to TRBD1 covers 11 bases. J was trimmed by 7 bases and V by 3 bases; bases with no gene match: 5. CDR1 is LNHDA, CDR2 SQIVND, per germline (reference sequence). The CDR3 totals 14 residues. The CDR3 DNA reads as TGTGCCAGTAGTATGGGCGGGACAGGGGGTGAGCAGTACTTC. This encodes CASSMGGTGGEQYF.

Concerning this clone itself: At one of its ends the junction is not consistent with the germline gene, which may arise from a read error. The J gene is TRBJ2-1, the V gene TRBV7-7, with D possibly being TRBD1 or TRBD2 (5 bases each). Germline CDR1 reads SSHAT; CDR2 reads FNYEAQ (reference sequence). This CDR3 spans 14 amino acids. CDR3 sequence (DNA): TGTGCTAGCAGCTTAGCAGGACGGGACGGTGAGCAGTTCTTC. Protein: CASSLAGRDGEQFF.

The rearrangement joins TRBV28 to TRBJ1-2, with D maybe TRBD1 (5 bases). V was pared by 3 bases and J by 7 bases, with 15 bases between. Germline V gene data show CDR1 as MDHEN and CDR2 as SYDVKM. The CDR3 is 14 amino acids. CDR3 region: CASSFLGGFGGYTF. The CDR3 bases are TGTGCCAGCAGTTTTTTGGGGGGGTTTGGTGGCTACACCTTC.

V and J are TRBV29-1 and TRBJ1-5; a weak D match, TRBD1 (6 bases). Germline V gene data show CDR1 as SQVTM and CDR2 as ANQGSEA. The CDR3 is 12 amino acids. Trimming removed 6 bases at V and 5 bases at J, with 11 bases between. CDR3 sequence (DNA): TGCAGCGTGTCGACAGGATATCAGCCCCAGCATTTT. Translation: CSVSTGYQPQHF.

The chain links TRBV19 to TRBJ2-2; D unclear. Trimming left V 3 bases short and J 2 bases short, with 10 bases between. Germline V gene lookup returns CDR1 LNHDA and CDR2 SQIVND (reference sequence). The CDR3 spans 15 residues. The CDR3 DNA reads TGTGCCAGTAGTATTTTACACACCAACACCGGGGAGCTGTTTTTT. Its protein is CASSILHTNTGELFF. The full variable domain, its missing parts supplied by reference TRBV19 and TRBJ2-2, is DGGITQSPKYLFRKEGQNVTLSCEQNLNHDAMYWYRQDPGQGLRLIYYSQIVNDFQKGDIAEGYSVSREKKESFPLTVTSAQKNPTAFYLCASSILHTNTGELFFGEGSRLTVL.

The gene calls are TRBV4-1 and TRBJ1-4; maybe TRBD1 (5 bases). This CDR3 contains 14 residues. CDR1 and CDR2 (germline): MGHRA, YSYEKL. V lost 0 bases to trimming and J lost 8 bases, with 10 bases between them. The chain's CDR3 is CASSQDRGEEKLFF. CDR3 nucleotide sequence: TGCGCCAGCAGCCAAGATCGGGGGGAAGAAAAACTGTTTTTT.

V is TRBV19 and J is TRBJ2-7; TRBD1 aligns across 8 bases. The germline V gene encodes CDR1 LNHDA and CDR2 SQIVND (reference sequence). The CDR3 runs 13 residues. V lost 7 bases to trimming and J lost 4 bases; unmatched junction nucleotides: 6. The chain's CDR3 is CASTGTGLYEQYF. The CDR3 region has the DNA TGTGCCAGTACCGGGACAGGATTATACGAGCAGTACTTC.

The V call is TRBV2, the J call TRBJ2-3; D is possibly TRBD1 (5 bases). CDR1 is SNHLY and CDR2 is FYNNEI in the germline V gene. The CDR3 runs 13 residues. The germline V and J ends were trimmed by 4 bases and 4 bases, with 9 bases remaining between them. In DNA, the CDR3 is TGTGCCAGCAGTGGAACCAGGGCAGATACGCAGTATTTT. Its translation is CASSGTRADTQYF. Complete variable domain (other parts from reference TRBV2 and TRBJ2-3): EPEVTQTPSHQVTQMGQEVILRCVPISNHLYFYWYRQILGQKVEFLVSFYNNEISEKSEIFDDQFSVERPDGSNFTLKIRSTKLEDSAMYFCASSGTRADTQYFGPGTRLTVL.

This clone was found once. J is TRBJ1-3 and V is TRBV5-1; D is unresolved. V lost 4 bases to trimming and J lost 0 bases, with 11 bases between them. This CDR3 has 15 residues. The germline V gene has CDR1 SGHRS and CDR2 YFSETQ. DNA of the CDR3: TGCGCCAGCAGCCTACAACAAGACTCTGGAAACACCATATATTTT. Its translation: CASSLQQDSGNTIYF.

This rearrangement joins TRBV7-9 to TRBJ2-7; TRBD1 matches 8 bases. In germline, CDR1 is SEHNR, CDR2 FQNEAQ (reference sequence). Losses at the gene ends were 5 bases for V and 2 bases for J; bases not matched to a gene: 8. The CDR3 is 15 amino acids. The CDR3 bases are TGTGCCAGCAGCAAAAAGGGGACAGGAGCCTACGAGCAGTACTTC. Its protein product is CASSKKGTGAYEQYF.

V usage is TRBV10-2 and J usage is TRBJ2-1, with D possibly matching TRBD2 (7 bases). The CDR3 totals 16 residues. The germline V gene has CDR1 WSHSY and CDR2 SAAADI. Trimming cost V 6 bases and J 3 bases, with 18 bases left between them. DNA for the CDR3: TGCGCCAGCAGCATGAGGGGGGGGACTTTCTACAATGAGCAGTTCTTC. It is translated as CASSMRGGTFYNEQFF.

CDR3 in amino acids: CASSLGEGRNYGYTF. The DNA for the CDR3 is TGTGCCAGCAGCTTGGGGGAAGGGAGAAACTATGGCTACACCTTC. The J gene is TRBJ1-2, the V gene TRBV5-4, with unresolved D. Deletions cut 0 bases from V and 2 bases from J, with 11 bases between. Germline V gene lookup returns CDR1 SGHNT and CDR2 YYREEE (reference sequence). The CDR3 extends over 15 amino acids. Full variable domain (outside the CDR3, taken from reference TRBV5-4 and TRBJ1-2): ETGVTQSPTHLIKTRGQQVTLRCSSQSGHNTVSWYQQALGQGPQFIFQYYREEENGRGNFPPRFSGLQFPNYSSELNVNALELDDSALYLCASSLGEGRNYGYTFGSGTRLTVV.

The chain is built from TRBV7-2 and TRBJ1-4, with D maybe TRBD1 (5 bases). Germline V gene lookup returns CDR1 SGHTA and CDR2 FQGNSA. Trimming left V 7 bases short and J 4 bases short, with 13 bases between. The CDR3 runs to 14 residues. This chain's CDR3 is CASTRAGNNEKLFF. The CDR3 bases are TGTGCCAGCACTAGGGCAGGGAATAATGAAAAACTGTTTTTT.

The CDR3 here is CASNTGFGETQYF. The CDR3 DNA is TGTGCCAGCAACACAGGGTTCGGGGAGACCCAGTACTTC. This chain joins TRBV9 and TRBJ2-5, with a possible D match to TRBD1 (6 bases). Germline V gives CDR1 SGDLS, CDR2 YYNGEE. This CDR3 is 13 amino acids long. The V gene lost 6 bases and the J gene lost 5 bases, with 14 bases spanning the gap.

V usage is TRBV3-1 (or the pseudogene TRBV3-2) and J usage is TRBJ1-1, with D uncertain. The germline V gene has CDR1 LGHDT and CDR2 YNNKEL (reference sequence). The CDR3 contains 12 residues. V lost 7 bases and J lost 1, with 7 bases in between. As DNA, the CDR3 is TGTGCCAGCACCTCTGGGAACACTGAAGCTTTCTTT. This encodes CASTSGNTEAFF.

Note on this clone: One end of the junction varies from germline; a read error may be responsible. The genes are TRBV7-6 and TRBJ1-1; no firm D call. This CDR3 spans 13 amino acids. Germline CDR1 is SGHVS and CDR2 is FNYEAQ. CDR3 DNA: TGTGCCAGCAGCGACAACGAGAACTCTGAAGCTTTCTTT. It translates to CASSDNENSEAFF.

The gene calls are TRBV27 and TRBJ1-2; D remains unclear. This CDR3 comprises 14 residues. The germline V gene has CDR1 MNHEY and CDR2 SMNVEV (reference sequence). Trimming removed 0 bases from V and 0 bases from J, with 5 bases in between. CDR3 coding DNA: TGTGCCAGCAGTTTATCCTCAGCTAACTATGGCTACACCTTC. Amino acid sequence: CASSLSSANYGYTF.

This chain links TRBV29-1 with TRBJ1-1; maybe TRBD1 (5 bases). Trimming stripped 4 bases from V and 0 bases from J, with 9 bases between. The CDR3 has 13 residues. CDR1 is SQVTM and CDR2 is ANQGSEA in the germline V gene. CDR3: CSVAGSMNTEAFF. The CDR3 region has the DNA TGCAGCGTTGCAGGGTCCATGAACACTGAAGCTTTCTTT.

Worth noting for this clone: Germline is not matched at one junction end, which may reflect a read error. The chain uses TRBV7-3 and TRBJ2-2; TRBD2 matches 8 bases. The CDR3 is 11 amino acids. CDR1 is SGHTA and CDR2 is FQGTGA in the germline V gene. Here the CDR3 DNA reads TGTGCCAGCAGCCCCGGGGGGGTGCTGTTTTTT. Amino acid sequence: CASSPGGVLFF.

The chain couples TRBV14 to TRBJ1-2; D unresolved. This CDR3 is 16 amino acids long. Germline V gene data show CDR1 as SGHDN and CDR2 as FVKESK. Trimming took 0 bases from V and 1 from J, leaving 12 bases between them. The CDR3 here is CASSQEGRDLNYGYTF. DNA of the CDR3: TGTGCCAGCAGCCAAGAGGGGAGAGATCTTAACTATGGCTACACCTTC.

V is TRBV2 and J is TRBJ2-3; 7 bases agree with TRBD1. The CDR3 length is 14 residues. Looked up from germline, CDR1 is SNHLY and CDR2 is FYNNEI. With V trimmed by 6 bases and J by 9 bases, 12 bases remained unmatched. In DNA form, the CDR3 reads TGTGCCAGCAGCCCGGGACAGCCAGGGAGAACGCAGTATTTT. It specifies CASSPGQPGRTQYF.

The chain employs TRBV21-1 and TRBJ1-5; TRBD1 is the table's D call, not checked against the DNA. TRBV21-1 is a recognized pseudogene. The CDR3 has 15 residues. CDR3 protein: CASRRRTVGDQPQHF. The CDR3 DNA is TGTGCCAGCAGGAGGAGGACAGTAGGGGATCAGCCCCAGCATTTT.

V is TRBV9 and J is TRBJ2-1; TRBD2 matches 8 bases. Germline CDR1 reads SGDLS; CDR2 reads YYNGEE. J gave up 6 bases and V 3 bases, and 14 bases lay outside the gene matches. There are 17 residues in the CDR3. The CDR3 reads CASSASLAGSGGNEQFF. The CDR3 DNA is TGTGCCAGCAGCGCTTCCTTAGCGGGGTCCGGCGGCAATGAGCAGTTCTTC.

With respect to this clone: Other DNA sequences of this sample code for an identical CDR3. V is TRBV7-9 and J is TRBJ1-1; TRBD1 might be the D (6 bases). Trimming shortened V by 5 bases and J by 0 bases, and 10 bases separated the two germline ends. The CDR3 sequence is 14 residues long. In germline, CDR1 is SEHNR, CDR2 FQNEAQ (reference sequence). CDR3 residues: CASSPTGLNTEAFF. In DNA form, the CDR3 reads TGTGCCAGCAGCCCTACAGGGTTGAACACTGAAGCTTTCTTT.